The T cell receptor beta chain under discussion was sequenced for a study of blood T cell repertoires in COVID-19. Study summary: Some COVID-19 samples were acute and others convalescent; all came from the United States, Italy and Spain. In each case, the material was cDNA or gDNA derived from T cells, B-cell-depleted T cells, or PBMCs.

Germline loops: CDR1 SEHNR, CDR2 FQNEAQ (reference sequence). This CDR3 has 19 amino acids. Trimming took off 5 bases at V and 4 bases at J, with 24 bases between the two ends. In the authors' workflow: Amplified reference gene primers provided the basis for estimating nucleated cell counts. Only in-frame clones appear in the TCRdb table, and some are missing; sequencing was by immunoSEQ multiplex PCR. The V and J calls and the clone size are those of that table, but D and trimming were determined from the DNA. The sample yields 120,000 to 150,000 clones, about 83% seen once. The sequenced material came from peripheral blood. The clonotype was recovered from a woman aged 50 to 60 with active or convalescent COVID-19. V is TRBV7-9 and J is TRBJ2-6; D perhaps matches TRBD2 (6 bases). The CDR3 reads CASSPGRRDVIGGANVLTF. The CDR3 bases are TGTGCCAGCAGCCCCGGACGGAGGGACGTCATAGGGGGGGCCAACGTCCTGACTTTC.